Listed below are T cell receptor beta chains from one sample, sequenced in a study of T cells after yellow fever vaccination. TCRdb ran MiXCR on the 5' RACE reads and lists one entry per CDR3 protein. The sample lists about 130,000 distinct CDR3 sequences, approximately 8.4% occurring once. Sample: CD8+ T cells sorted from PBMCs, taken on the day of the yellow fever booster vaccination. The receptors come from a man in his late teens or twenties who received the YFV17D yellow fever vaccine. Each CDR3 is given with its conserved first and last residue. Fields, in order: D gene, J gene, V gene, clone size, CDR3 protein, CDR3 DNA. D genes are given only for firm matches. Clone size is shown for a subset of rows, as once, few, many or a class of expanded clone.

>TRBD1|TRBJ2-3|TRBV29-1|few
CSVPGTGRADTQYF
TGCAGCGTGCCCGGGACAGGGAGAGCAGATACGCAGTATTTT
>-|TRBJ2-5|TRBV6-6|-
CASSYADIQETQYF
TGTGCCAGCAGTTACGCTGACATCCAAGAGACCCAGTACTTC
>TRBD1|TRBJ2-3|TRBV10-2|many
CASSEGQGPDTQYF
TGCGCCAGCAGTGAAGGACAGGGTCCAGATACGCAGTATTTT
>TRBD1|TRBJ2-2|TRBV4-3|few
CASSLGQGEDTGELFF
TGCGCCAGCAGTCTAGGACAGGGTGAGGACACCGGGGAGCTGTTTTTT
>TRBD2|TRBJ2-1|TRBV20-1|-
CSANLGLAEQFF
TGCAGTGCTAATCTGGGACTAGCGGAGCAGTTCTTC
>TRBD2|TRBJ2-7|TRBV4-3|-
CASSQDMVRLAGALLYEQYF
TGCGCCAGCAGCCAAGATATGGTCCGCCTAGCGGGGGCCCTGTTGTACGAGCAGTACTTC
>TRBD1|TRBJ1-1|TRBV29-1|-
CSVEGRQGATEAFF
TGCAGCGTTGAAGGGAGACAGGGGGCCACTGAAGCTTTCTTT
>-|TRBJ2-2|TRBV6-5|few
CASRVGPRTGGELFF
TGTGCCAGCAGAGTGGGGCCCCGAACAGGCGGGGAGCTGTTTTTT
>-|TRBJ1-1|TRBV20-1|few
CSGEMNTEAFF
TGCAGCGGCGAAATGAACACTGAAGCTTTCTTT
>TRBD1|TRBJ2-7|TRBV6-5|few
CASSYSGTAVYEQYF
TGTGCCAGCAGTTACTCCGGGACAGCCGTCTACGAGCAGTACTTC
>-|TRBJ1-4|TRBV7-3|few
CASSSIRGTNEKLFF
TGTGCCAGCAGCTCGATTAGGGGCACTAATGAAAAACTGTTTTTT
>-|TRBJ1-1|TRBV15|few
CATSIVRGSEAFF
TGTGCCACCAGCATCGTTCGTGGAAGTGAAGCTTTCTTT
>-|TRBJ1-5|TRBV27|many
CASSIQGRGNQPQHF
TGTGCCAGCAGTATACAGGGTAGGGGCAATCAGCCCCAGCATTTT
>TRBD1|TRBJ1-5|TRBV6-2/TRBV6-3|few
CASRSDRGAQPQHF
TGTGCCAGCAGGTCCGACAGGGGAGCTCAGCCCCAGCATTTT
>-|TRBJ2-1|TRBV7-9|-
CASSLSPANEQFF
TGTGCCAGCAGCTTAAGCCCCGCCAATGAGCAGTTCTTC
>TRBD2|TRBJ2-3|TRBV7-2|large
CASSLVASGGGTDTQYF
TGTGCCAGCAGCTTAGTAGCTAGCGGGGGGGGCACAGATACGCAGTATTTT
>TRBD2|TRBJ2-1|TRBV5-4|many
CASSPTSGGHYNEQFF
TGTGCCAGCAGCCCCACTAGCGGGGGCCACTACAATGAGCAGTTCTTC
>-|TRBJ1-1|TRBV7-8|few
CASSTPLMNTEAFF
TGTGCCAGCAGCACCCCCCTAATGAACACTGAAGCTTTCTTT
>TRBD2|TRBJ2-3|TRBV12-3/TRBV12-4|-
CASRWTSGTDTQYF
TGTGCCAGCAGGTGGACTAGCGGCACAGATACGCAGTATTTT
>-|TRBJ2-7|TRBV20-1|-
CSAETGGKSYEQYF
TGCAGTGCAGAGACGGGGGGCAAGTCCTACGAGCAGTACTTC
>TRBD1|TRBJ2-2|TRBV24-1|few
CATGGQYTGELFF
TGTGCCACCGGGGGACAGTACACCGGGGAGCTGTTTTTT
>TRBD2|TRBJ2-3|TRBV18|-
CASSQPTSGGSTDTQYF
TGTGCCAGCTCACAACCTACTAGCGGGGGGAGCACAGATACGCAGTATTTT
>TRBD1|TRBJ1-6|TRBV5-5|many
CASSTTDRIGSPLHF
TGTGCCAGCAGCACAACGGACAGGATCGGGTCACCCCTCCACTTT
>-|TRBJ2-7|TRBV5-5|once
CASSSTGRGSYEQYF
TGTGCCAGCAGCTCGACAGGGAGGGGTTCCTACGAGCAGTACTTC
>-|TRBJ1-2|TRBV4-2|few
CASSQEELGRPYGYTF
TGTGCCAGCAGCCAAGAAGAGCTTGGACGGCCCTATGGCTACACCTTC
>-|TRBJ2-7|TRBV5-1|-
CASSHLSEGGYEQYF
TGCGCCAGCAGCCACCTGTCGGAGGGCGGGTACGAGCAGTACTTC
>TRBD1|TRBJ1-5|TRBV27|-
CASSRTGAQPQHF
TGTGCCAGCAGTCGTACAGGGGCTCAGCCCCAGCATTTT
>-|TRBJ1-6|TRBV7-9|few
CASSAGQQNYNSPLHF
TGTGCCAGCAGCGCCGGACAGCAAAACTATAATTCACCCCTCCACTTT
>TRBD2|TRBJ2-1|TRBV10-3|-
CAISESGTSGGYNEQFF
TGTGCCATCAGTGAGTCCGGGACTAGCGGGGGCTACAATGAGCAGTTCTTC
>TRBD2|TRBJ2-2|TRBV12-3/TRBV12-4|-
CASSPGLLSGELYF
TGTGCCAGCAGTCCGGGACTATTGAGCGGGGAGCTGTATTTT
>TRBD1|TRBJ1-6|TRBV4-1|-
CASSQGPTGGRSPLHF
TGCGCCAGCAGCCAAGGACCCACAGGGGGAAGATCACCCCTCCACTTT
>-|TRBJ1-1|TRBV6-5|-
CASSYSALVYSRNTEAFF
TGTGCCAGCAGTTACTCCGCGTTAGTCTACAGCCGGAACACTGAAGCTTTCTTT
>TRBD1|TRBJ2-2|TRBV6-2/TRBV6-3|-
CASSSTTGRNTGELFF
TGTGCCAGCAGTTCCACGACAGGGAGAAACACCGGGGAGCTGTTTTTT
>-|TRBJ2-1|TRBV4-1|-
CASSQDPGESYNEQFF
TGCGCCAGCAGCCAAGATCCCGGGGAGTCCTACAATGAGCAGTTCTTC
>-|TRBJ1-2|TRBV12-3/TRBV12-4|few
CASSLGGPDYGYTF
TGTGCCAGCAGTTTAGGGGGTCCCGACTATGGCTACACCTTC
>TRBD2|TRBJ2-3|TRBV11-2|few
CASSSFLAGGTDTQYF
TGTGCCAGCAGCTCCTTCCTAGCGGGGGGAACAGATACGCAGTATTTT
>TRBD2|TRBJ2-1|TRBV6-4|few
CASSDSTSGGATEQFF
TGTGCCAGCAGTGACTCGACTAGCGGGGGGGCCACTGAGCAGTTCTTC
>-|TRBJ2-1|TRBV9|few
CASSPGDGNEQFF
TGTGCCAGCAGCCCGGGGGACGGGAATGAGCAGTTCTTC
>-|TRBJ2-2|TRBV2|once
CASRTPRPETMENTGELFF
TGTGCCAGCAGGACACCAAGACCGGAGACAATGGAAAACACCGGGGAGCTGTTTTTT
>-|TRBJ2-2|TRBV29-1|few
CSVLGIGGTGELFF
TGCAGCGTCCTAGGGATCGGGGGTACCGGGGAGCTGTTTTTT
>-|TRBJ1-5|TRBV12-3/TRBV12-4|-
CASSFHSRNQPQHF
TGTGCCAGCAGTTTCCACAGCCGGAATCAGCCCCAGCATTTT
>-|TRBJ2-4|TRBV4-1|-
CASSQEGGAKNIQYF
TGCGCCAGCAGCCAAGAAGGCGGAGCCAAAAACATTCAGTACTTC
>-|TRBJ2-1|TRBV4-2|-
CASSPRDAAYNEQFF
TGTGCCAGCAGCCCCCGGGACGCAGCCTACAATGAGCAGTTCTTC
>-|TRBJ2-2|TRBV6-6|few
CASIRMEYTGELFF
TGTGCCAGCATCCGTATGGAGTACACCGGGGAGCTGTTTTTT
>TRBD1|TRBJ2-1|TRBV6-2/TRBV6-3|few
CASSQGDSAYNEQFF
TGTGCCAGCAGCCAGGGGGACAGCGCCTACAATGAGCAGTTCTTC